These 22 T cell receptor beta chains were sequenced from one sample in a study of blood T cell repertoires in COVID-19 (dated by TCRdb to the early 2020s). Library preparation employed the immunoSEQ multiplex PCR assay. TCRdb retrieved this table from immuneACCESS and kept in-frame rearrangements only. Not all clones are present; in checked studies, unresolved V genes account for under half, and no reason is known for the remainder. The sample table holds some 120,000 clones, of which roughly 80% were seen once. The leading ten clones occupy less than 8% of the sample. What was sequenced was peripheral blood. These receptor sequences come from a man between 65 and 85 years old with acute or convalescent COVID-19.

The chain has TRBV5-1 and TRBJ1-1, with 9 bases matching TRBD1. The CDR3 covers 15 residues. Germline V CDR1 and CDR2: SGHRS, YFSETQ. V gave up 0 bases and J gave up 4 bases; unmatched junction bases: 4. Here the CDR3 DNA reads TGCGCCAGCAGCTTGGCCCGGGACAGGGCCACTGAAGCTTTCTTT. This codes for CASSLARDRATEAFF.

The rearrangement joins TRBV5-1 to TRBJ2-1; 15 bases are shared with TRBD2. Germline V CDR1 and CDR2: SGHRS, YFSETQ. The CDR3 is 19 residues long. Trimming removed 2 bases from V and 0 bases from J; junction bases left unmatched: 6. CDR3: CASSLGTSGGQSSYNEQFF. CDR3 nucleotide sequence: TGCGCCAGCAGCTTAGGGACTAGCGGGGGGCAAAGCTCCTACAATGAGCAGTTCTTC.

The chain couples TRBV18 to TRBJ2-7; TRBD1 matches 9 bases. Germline V gene data show CDR1 as KGHSH and CDR2 as LQKENI. J gave up 3 bases and V 4 bases, and 7 bases lay outside the gene matches. CDR3 size: 15 residues. The CDR3 DNA sequence: TGTGCCAGCTCACGTAACTCGGGACAGGGCTACGAGCAGTACTTC. Its protein is CASSRNSGQGYEQYF. Looking up the rest from reference TRBV18 and TRBJ2-7 gives the full variable domain: NAGVMQNPRHLVRRRGQEARLRCSPMKGHSHVYWYRQLPEEGLKFMVYLQKENIIDESGMPKERFSAEFPKEGPSILRIQQVVRGDSAAYFCASSRNSGQGYEQYFGPGTRLTVT.

V gene TRBV2 combines with J gene TRBJ1-3, with 8 bases aligning to TRBD1. V shed 6 bases, J shed 4 bases, and the junction held 8 bases outside the gene matches. The CDR3 consists of 15 residues. The germline CDR1 and CDR2 sequences are SNHLY and FYNNEI. CDR3 sequence reads: CASRSQGAGGNTIYF. The CDR3 bases are TGTGCCAGCAGAAGCCAGGGGGCGGGGGGAAACACCATATATTTT.

The chain links TRBV28 to TRBJ1-2, with D maybe TRBD1 (5 bases). This CDR3 comprises 12 residues. Germline V gene data show CDR1 as MDHEN and CDR2 as SYDVKM. The V and J ends lost 3 bases and 8 bases respectively, with 10 bases between them. CDR3 nucleotide sequence: TGTGCCAGCAGTTTTAAGGGGCACGGCTACACCTTC. This codes for CASSFKGHGYTF.

The J gene is TRBJ1-6, the V gene TRBV2; D ambiguous. Germline V lookup: CDR1 SNHLY, CDR2 FYNNEI. The CDR3 consists of 13 residues. V gave up 7 bases and J gave up 6 bases, with 10 bases separating them. The CDR3, as DNA: TGTGCCAGCATTCCTAGAGTTAATTCACCCCTCCACTTT. Amino acids: CASIPRVNSPLHF.

The V and J genes are TRBV6-6 and TRBJ2-5, with a weak D call TRBD1 (6 bases). V dropped 6 bases and J dropped 1 base, with 9 bases sitting between them. The germline V gene has CDR1 MNHNY and CDR2 SVGAGI (reference sequence). The CDR3 is 13 amino acids. This CDR3 is CASRRQAQETQYF. The CDR3 DNA is TGTGCCAGCAGACGACAGGCCCAAGAGACCCAGTACTTC.

The chain combines TRBV28 with TRBJ1-6; TRBD1 might be the D (6 bases). V lost 11 bases and J lost 7, with 18 bases in between. Germline CDR1 MDHEN, CDR2 SYDVKM. This CDR3 spans 14 amino acids. This CDR3 reads CAAHGQPENSPLHF. The DNA for the CDR3 is TGTGCCGCGCACGGACAGCCAGAAAATTCACCCCTCCACTTT.

V is TRBV19 and J is TRBJ2-5; no clear D. This CDR3 has 11 residues. The germline V and J ends were trimmed by 4 bases and 9 bases, with 9 bases remaining between them. The germline V gene encodes CDR1 LNHDA and CDR2 SQIVND (reference sequence). Written as DNA, the CDR3 is TGTGCCAGTAGTAACTACGGATCCCAGTACTTC. This translates into CASSNYGSQYF. Full variable domain (outside the CDR3, taken from reference TRBV19 and TRBJ2-5): DGGITQSPKYLFRKEGQNVTLSCEQNLNHDAMYWYRQDPGQGLRLIYYSQIVNDFQKGDIAEGYSVSREKKESFPLTVTSAQKNPTAFYLCASSNYGSQYFGPGTRLLVL.

This clone has a single count. The chain is built from TRBV6-5 and TRBJ2-1; 8 positions agree with TRBD1. Looked up from germline, CDR1 is MNHEY and CDR2 is SVGAGI. The J segment lost 3 bases and the V segment lost 2 bases, leaving 3 bases of the junction unmatched. The CDR3 spans 15 residues. This CDR3 is CASSYRTGRYNEQFF. In nucleotides, the CDR3 is TGTGCCAGCAGTTACCGGACAGGGCGCTACAATGAGCAGTTCTTC.

The chain uses TRBV10-1 and TRBJ1-5, with D possibly being TRBD1 (5 bases). The CDR3 loop spans 15 amino acids. V dropped 7 bases and J dropped 5 bases, with 18 bases sitting between them. Germline lookup yields CDR1 WNHNN and CDR2 SYGVQD (reference sequence). The CDR3 sequence: CASIQDREGHQPQHF. CDR3 sequence (DNA): TGCGCCAGCATACAGGACCGGGAGGGTCATCAGCCCCAGCATTTT.

V is TRBV9 and J is TRBJ1-4, with 9 nucleotides matching TRBD1. J was trimmed by 8 bases and V by 4 bases; bases with no gene match: 12. The CDR3 loop spans 16 amino acids. Per the germline V gene, CDR1 is SGDLS and CDR2 is YYNGEE. The CDR3: CASSYGGTGTGEKLFF. CDR3 nucleotides: TGTGCCAGCAGCTACGGGGGAACAGGGACAGGGGAAAAACTGTTTTTT.

This clone has more than one count but fewer than ten. The chain employs TRBV28 and TRBJ2-7; 9 nucleotides line up with TRBD1. The CDR3 contains 15 residues. Trimming removed 5 bases from V and 1 base from J; junction bases left unmatched: 6. Germline-derived CDR1 and CDR2 are MDHEN and SYDVKM. Here the CDR3 DNA reads TGTGCCAGCAGTAAACAGGGGGCCGGGTCCTACGAGCAGTACTTC. This codes for CASSKQGAGSYEQYF.

The chain joins TRBV6-5 to TRBJ2-7, with D possibly being TRBD2 (6 bases). Germline CDR1 reads MNHEY; CDR2 reads SVGAGI. The ends were cut back, 6 bases at V and 9 bases at J, with 9 bases in the middle. The CDR3 totals 10 residues. CDR3 sequence (DNA): TGTGCCAGCAGGTCGGGAGTGCAGTACTTC. This gives the protein CASRSGVQYF.

The chain is built from TRBV19 and TRBJ1-2; 8 bases line up with TRBD1. With V trimmed by 5 bases and J by 4 bases, 3 bases remained unmatched. This CDR3 contains 13 residues. The V gene's germline CDR1 is LNHDA and CDR2 SQIVND (reference sequence). As DNA, the CDR3 is TGTGCCAGTAGTTGGACAGGGTTCTATGGCTACACCTTC. Amino acids: CASSWTGFYGYTF. The full variable domain, in which reference TRBV19 and TRBJ1-2 provide the parts outside the CDR3, is DGGITQSPKYLFRKEGQNVTLSCEQNLNHDAMYWYRQDPGQGLRLIYYSQIVNDFQKGDIAEGYSVSREKKESFPLTVTSAQKNPTAFYLCASSWTGFYGYTFGSGTRLTVV.

This chain joins TRBV28 and TRBJ2-1; 8 bases match TRBD2. V lost 3 bases and J lost 0; bases outside the gene matches: 7. CDR1 MDHEN and CDR2 SYDVKM come from the germline V gene. The CDR3 consists of 17 residues. CDR3 region: CASSLGTSGGSYNEQFF. In nucleotides, the CDR3 is TGTGCCAGCAGTTTGGGAACTAGCGGAGGCTCCTACAATGAGCAGTTCTTC.

This clone has only a few counts. J is TRBJ1-2 and V is TRBV6-4; D is possibly TRBD1 (5 bases). The CDR3 has 15 amino acids. Germline V gives CDR1 MRHNA, CDR2 SNTAGT. The V end was cut by 5 bases, the J end by 0 bases, with 13 bases between. Written as DNA, the CDR3 is TGTGCCAGCAGTCAGGGCTACGGGTCTAACTATGGCTACACCTTC. This gives the protein CASSQGYGSNYGYTF.

This clone showed up just a few times. The V gene is TRBV7-9, the J gene TRBJ2-2, with a weak D call TRBD1 (5 bases). V was clipped by 2 bases and J by 1 base, with 8 bases between them. Germline V gene sequence: CDR1 SEHNR, CDR2 FQNEAQ (reference sequence). This CDR3 region has 15 residues. The CDR3, as DNA: TGTGCCAGCAGCTTATCAGGGCAGAACACCGGGGAGCTGTTTTTT. It translates to CASSLSGQNTGELFF.

The chain uses TRBV27 and TRBJ2-7; the match to TRBD1 covers 8 bases. The CDR3 runs 15 residues. The ends lost 4 bases at V and 0 bases at J; junction bases unmatched: 5. Germline V gene data show CDR1 as MNHEY and CDR2 as SMNVEV (reference sequence). The CDR3 loop is CASSSGQGGSYEQYF. In DNA form, the CDR3 reads TGTGCCAGCAGTTCCGGACAGGGAGGCTCCTACGAGCAGTACTTC.

The V gene is TRBV5-1, the J gene TRBJ2-1; TRBD1 matches at 10 bases. The CDR3 has 13 residues. The V segment lost 10 bases and the J segment 5 bases; nucleotides outside the gene matches: 6. CDR1 and CDR2 (germline): SGHRS, YFSETQ. CDR3 sequence: CAARDRGHNEQFF. CDR3 DNA: TGCGCCGCGCGGGACAGGGGCCACAATGAGCAGTTCTTC. The complete variable domain, with remaining parts taken from reference TRBV5-1 and TRBJ2-1, reads KAGVTQTPRYLIKTRGQQVTLSCSPISGHRSVSWYQQTPGQGLQFLFEYFSETQRNKGNFPGRFSGRQFSNSRSEMNVSTLELGDSALYLCAARDRGHNEQFFGPGTRLTVL.

The chain combines TRBV5-4 with TRBJ1-6; 8 positions match TRBD1. The ends lost 2 bases at V and 10 bases at J; junction bases unmatched: 8. Germline CDR1 reads SGHNT; CDR2 reads YYREEE (reference sequence). The CDR3 is made up of 15 amino acids. CDR3 nucleotide sequence: TGTGCCAGCAGCTTTTCCGGACAGGGACGCTCACCCCTCCACTTT. Encoded protein: CASSFSGQGRSPLHF.

The chain carries TRBV28 and TRBJ2-5, with 11 bases matching TRBD1. Germline values: CDR1 MDHEN, CDR2 SYDVKM. V lost 6 bases and J lost 7; bases outside the gene matches: 10. The CDR3 totals 15 residues. CDR3 sequence: CASRSGTGGEGTQYF. The CDR3 coding sequence is TGTGCCAGCAGATCCGGGACAGGGGGGGAAGGGACCCAGTACTTC.